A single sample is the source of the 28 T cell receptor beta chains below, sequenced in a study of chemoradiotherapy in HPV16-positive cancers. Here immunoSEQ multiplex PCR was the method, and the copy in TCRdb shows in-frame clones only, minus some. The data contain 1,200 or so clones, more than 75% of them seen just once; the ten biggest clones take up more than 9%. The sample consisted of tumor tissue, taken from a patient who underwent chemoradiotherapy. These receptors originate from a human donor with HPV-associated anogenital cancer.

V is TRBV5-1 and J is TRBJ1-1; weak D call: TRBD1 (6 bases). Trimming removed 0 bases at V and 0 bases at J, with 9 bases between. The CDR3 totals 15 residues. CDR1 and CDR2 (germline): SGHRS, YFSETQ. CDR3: CASSLAPGVNTEAFF. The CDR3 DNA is TGCGCCAGCAGCTTGGCGCCAGGGGTGAACACTGAAGCTTTCTTT.

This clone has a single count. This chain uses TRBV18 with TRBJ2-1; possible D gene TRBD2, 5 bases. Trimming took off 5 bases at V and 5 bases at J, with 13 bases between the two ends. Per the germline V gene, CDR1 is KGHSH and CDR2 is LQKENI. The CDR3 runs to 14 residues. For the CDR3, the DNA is TGTGCCAGCTCATGGGATGAGCGGCACAATGAGCAGTTCTTC. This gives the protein CASSWDERHNEQFF. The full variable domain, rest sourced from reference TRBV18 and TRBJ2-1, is NAGVMQNPRHLVRRRGQEARLRCSPMKGHSHVYWYRQLPEEGLKFMVYLQKENIIDESGMPKERFSAEFPKEGPSILRIQQVVRGDSAAYFCASSWDERHNEQFFGPGTRLTVL.

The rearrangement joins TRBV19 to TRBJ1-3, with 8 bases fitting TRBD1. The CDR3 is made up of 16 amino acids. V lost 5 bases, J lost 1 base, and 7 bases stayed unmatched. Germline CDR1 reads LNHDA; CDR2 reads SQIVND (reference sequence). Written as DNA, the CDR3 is TGTGCCAGTAGTTCCCGGACAGGGTGGTCTGGAAACACCATATATTTT. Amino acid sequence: CASSSRTGWSGNTIYF.

CDR3 sequence reads: CASSETPTRVNSYEQYF. The DNA for the CDR3 is TGCGCCAGCAGTGAGACTCCCACGAGGGTCAACTCCTACGAGCAGTACTTC. The rearrangement joins TRBV10-1 to TRBJ2-7; TRBD2 might be the D (5 bases). The length of the CDR3 is 17 residues. CDR1 WNHNN and CDR2 SYGVQD come from the germline V gene (reference sequence). Trimming removed 2 bases from V and 0 bases from J, with 17 bases in between.

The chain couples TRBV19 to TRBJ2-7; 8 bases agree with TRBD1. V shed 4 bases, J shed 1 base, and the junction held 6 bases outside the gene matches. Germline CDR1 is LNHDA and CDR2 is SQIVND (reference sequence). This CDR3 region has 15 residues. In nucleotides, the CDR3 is TGTGCCAGTAGTAACGCCGGACAGGGATCCTACGAGCAGTACTTC. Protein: CASSNAGQGSYEQYF.

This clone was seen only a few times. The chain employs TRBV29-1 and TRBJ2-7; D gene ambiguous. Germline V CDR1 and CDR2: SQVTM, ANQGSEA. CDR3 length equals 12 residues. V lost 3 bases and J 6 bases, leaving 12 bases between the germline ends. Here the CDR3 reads CSVENFRREQYF. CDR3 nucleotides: TGCAGCGTTGAGAACTTCAGGCGCGAGCAGTACTTC.

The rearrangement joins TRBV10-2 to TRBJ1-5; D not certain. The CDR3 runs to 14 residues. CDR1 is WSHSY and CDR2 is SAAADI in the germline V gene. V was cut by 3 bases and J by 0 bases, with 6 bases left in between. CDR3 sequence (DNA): TGCGCCAGCAGTGAATCCCATAGCAATCAGCCCCAGCATTTT. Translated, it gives CASSESHSNQPQHF.

In nucleotides, the CDR3 is TGTGCCTGGAGAAGACGAGAAAATGAAAAACTGTTTTTT. The encoded protein is CAWRRRENEKLFF. The chain couples TRBV30 to TRBJ1-4; no firm D call. The CDR3 totals 13 residues. Germline V lookup: CDR1 GTSNPN, CDR2 SVGIG (reference sequence). V lost 3 bases to trimming and J lost 5 bases, with 10 bases between them.

CDR3 region: CASSQALRAGLNQPQHF. CDR3 in DNA: TGCGCCAGCAGCCAAGCTCTTCGGGCGGGCCTAAATCAGCCCCAGCATTTT. V and J are TRBV4-1 and TRBJ1-5; D is unclear. Germline V gene lookup returns CDR1 MGHRA and CDR2 YSYEKL. The CDR3 is 17 amino acids. The V end lost 1 base, the J end lost 4 bases, and 17 bases lay between the germline ends.

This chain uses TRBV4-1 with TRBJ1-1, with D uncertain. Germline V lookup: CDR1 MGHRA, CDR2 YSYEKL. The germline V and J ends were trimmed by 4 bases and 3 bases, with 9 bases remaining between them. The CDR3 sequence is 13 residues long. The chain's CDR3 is CASSPGGDTEAFF. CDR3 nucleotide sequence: TGCGCCAGCAGCCCTGGCGGGGACACTGAAGCTTTCTTT.

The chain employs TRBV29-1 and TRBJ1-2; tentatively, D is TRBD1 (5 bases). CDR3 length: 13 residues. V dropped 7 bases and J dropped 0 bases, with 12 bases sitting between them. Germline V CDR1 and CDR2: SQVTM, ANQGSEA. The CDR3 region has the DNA TGCAGCGGGGGGGACTCCGCTAACTATGGCTACACCTTC. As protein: CSGGDSANYGYTF.

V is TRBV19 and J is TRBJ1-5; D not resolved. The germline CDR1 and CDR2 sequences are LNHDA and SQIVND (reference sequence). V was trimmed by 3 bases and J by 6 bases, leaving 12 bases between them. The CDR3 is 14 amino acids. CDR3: CASSMSSYGQPQHF. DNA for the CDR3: TGTGCCAGTAGTATGTCCTCGTACGGTCAGCCCCAGCATTTT.

The CDR3 DNA reads TGTGCCAGCAGCCTCGGACTAGCGGGAGGCACAGATACGCAGTATTTT. Translated: CASSLGLAGGTDTQYF. The V call is TRBV4-2, the J call TRBJ2-3; 13 nucleotides match TRBD2. Germline values: CDR1 LGHNA, CDR2 YNFKEQ. The CDR3 length is 16 residues. V trimming: 4 bases; J trimming: 1 base; junction bases outside the gene matches: 2.

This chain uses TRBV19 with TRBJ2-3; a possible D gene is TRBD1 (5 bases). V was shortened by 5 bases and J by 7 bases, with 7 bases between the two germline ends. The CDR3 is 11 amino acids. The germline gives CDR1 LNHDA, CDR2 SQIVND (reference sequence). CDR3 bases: TGTGCCAGTAGTCAGGGCTATACGCAGTATTTT. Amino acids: CASSQGYTQYF.

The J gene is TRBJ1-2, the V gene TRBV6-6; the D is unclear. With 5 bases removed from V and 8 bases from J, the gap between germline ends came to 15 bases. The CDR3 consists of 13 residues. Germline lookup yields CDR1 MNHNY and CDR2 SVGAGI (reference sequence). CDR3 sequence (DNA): TGTGCCAGCAGTGTCGACACAACTAGGGGCTACACCTTC. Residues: CASSVDTTRGYTF.

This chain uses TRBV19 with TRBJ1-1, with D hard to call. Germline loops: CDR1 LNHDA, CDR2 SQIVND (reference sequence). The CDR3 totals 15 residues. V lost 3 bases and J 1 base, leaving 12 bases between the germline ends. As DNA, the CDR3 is TGTGCCAGTAGTATCAATTGGGCGGGGAACACTGAAGCTTTCTTT. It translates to CASSINWAGNTEAFF.

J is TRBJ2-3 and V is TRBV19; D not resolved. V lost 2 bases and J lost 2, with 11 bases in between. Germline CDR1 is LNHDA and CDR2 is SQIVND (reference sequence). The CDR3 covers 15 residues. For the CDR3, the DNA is TGTGCCAGTAGTATATCTCTAGGAAACACAGATACGCAGTATTTT. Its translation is CASSISLGNTDTQYF.

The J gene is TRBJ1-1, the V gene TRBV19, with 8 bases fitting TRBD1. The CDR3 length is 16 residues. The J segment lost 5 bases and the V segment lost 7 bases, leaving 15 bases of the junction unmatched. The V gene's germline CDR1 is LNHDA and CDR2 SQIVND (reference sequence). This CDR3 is CASTDSTRTGQTEAFF. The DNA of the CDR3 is TGTGCCAGTACCGATTCCACCCGGACAGGGCAAACTGAAGCTTTCTTT.

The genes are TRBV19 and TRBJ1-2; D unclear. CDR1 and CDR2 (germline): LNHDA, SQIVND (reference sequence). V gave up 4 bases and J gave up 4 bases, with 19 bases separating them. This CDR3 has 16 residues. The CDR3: CASSKAGSPRSYGYTF. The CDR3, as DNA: TGTGCCAGTAGTAAAGCCGGCAGTCCAAGATCCTATGGCTACACCTTC. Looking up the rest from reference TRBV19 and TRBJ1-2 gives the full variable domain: DGGITQSPKYLFRKEGQNVTLSCEQNLNHDAMYWYRQDPGQGLRLIYYSQIVNDFQKGDIAEGYSVSREKKESFPLTVTSAQKNPTAFYLCASSKAGSPRSYGYTFGSGTRLTVV.

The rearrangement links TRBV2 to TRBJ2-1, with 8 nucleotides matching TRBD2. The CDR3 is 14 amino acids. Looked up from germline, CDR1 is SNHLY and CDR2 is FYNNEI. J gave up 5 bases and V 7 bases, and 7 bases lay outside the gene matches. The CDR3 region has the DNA TGTGCCAGCACCGGGACTAGGGCGAACAATGAGCAGTTCTTC. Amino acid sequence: CASTGTRANNEQFF.

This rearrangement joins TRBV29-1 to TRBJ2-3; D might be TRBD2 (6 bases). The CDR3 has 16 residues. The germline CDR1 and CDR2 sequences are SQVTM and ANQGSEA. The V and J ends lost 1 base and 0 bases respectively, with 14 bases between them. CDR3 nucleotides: TGCAGCGTTGAAGGCCCCCCAGCGGGTAGCACAGATACGCAGTATTTT. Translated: CSVEGPPAGSTDTQYF.

The CDR3 region is CASSIAGASETQYF. CDR3 coding DNA: TGTGCCAGTAGTATAGCGGGGGCGTCCGAGACCCAGTACTTC. The J gene is TRBJ2-5, the V gene TRBV19; possibly TRBD1 or TRBD2 for D (6 bases each). V was shortened by 1 base and J by 5 bases, with 11 bases between the two germline ends. The CDR3 extends over 14 amino acids. CDR1 is LNHDA and CDR2 is SQIVND in the germline V gene (reference sequence). The whole variable domain, filled in from reference TRBV19 and TRBJ2-5, reads DGGITQSPKYLFRKEGQNVTLSCEQNLNHDAMYWYRQDPGQGLRLIYYSQIVNDFQKGDIAEGYSVSREKKESFPLTVTSAQKNPTAFYLCASSIAGASETQYFGPGTRLLVL.

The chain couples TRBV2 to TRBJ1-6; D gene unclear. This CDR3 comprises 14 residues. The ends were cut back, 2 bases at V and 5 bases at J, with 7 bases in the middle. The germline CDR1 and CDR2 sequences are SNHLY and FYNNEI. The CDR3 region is CASSEIAHNSPLHF. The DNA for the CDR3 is TGTGCCAGCAGTGAAATCGCACATAATTCACCCCTCCACTTT. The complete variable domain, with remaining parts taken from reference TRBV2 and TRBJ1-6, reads EPEVTQTPSHQVTQMGQEVILRCVPISNHLYFYWYRQILGQKVEFLVSFYNNEISEKSEIFDDQFSVERPDGSNFTLKIRSTKLEDSAMYFCASSEIAHNSPLHFGNGTRLTVT.

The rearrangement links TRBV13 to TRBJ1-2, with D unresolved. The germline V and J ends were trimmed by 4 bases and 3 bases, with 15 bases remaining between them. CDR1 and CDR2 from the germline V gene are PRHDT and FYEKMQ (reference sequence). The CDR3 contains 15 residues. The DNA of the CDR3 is TGTGCCAGCAGCTCGGAGGTGCCGGACGACTATGGCTACACCTTC. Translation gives CASSSEVPDDYGYTF.

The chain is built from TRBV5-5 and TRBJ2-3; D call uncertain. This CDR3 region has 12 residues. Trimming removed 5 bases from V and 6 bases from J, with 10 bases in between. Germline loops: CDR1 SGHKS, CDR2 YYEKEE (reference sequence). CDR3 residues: CASSLEKDTQYF. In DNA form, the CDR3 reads TGTGCCAGCAGTTTAGAAAAGGATACGCAGTATTTT.

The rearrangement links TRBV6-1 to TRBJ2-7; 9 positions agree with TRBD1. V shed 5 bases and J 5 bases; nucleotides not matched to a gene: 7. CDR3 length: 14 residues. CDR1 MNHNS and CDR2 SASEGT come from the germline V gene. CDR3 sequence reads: CASSRGQGADEQYF. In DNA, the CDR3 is TGTGCCAGCAGTAGGGGACAGGGCGCGGACGAGCAGTACTTC.

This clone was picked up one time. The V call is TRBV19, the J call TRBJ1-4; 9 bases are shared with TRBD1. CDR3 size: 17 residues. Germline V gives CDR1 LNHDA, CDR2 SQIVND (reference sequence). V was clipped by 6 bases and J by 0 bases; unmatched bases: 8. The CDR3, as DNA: TGTGCCAGTAGGGGGACAGGGTTCATTACAACTAATGAAAAACTGTTTTTT. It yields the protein CASRGTGFITTNEKLFF.

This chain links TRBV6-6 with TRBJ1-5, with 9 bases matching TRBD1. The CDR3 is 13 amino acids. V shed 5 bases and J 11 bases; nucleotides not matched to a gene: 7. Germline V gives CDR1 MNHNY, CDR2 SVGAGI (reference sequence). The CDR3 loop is CASSPKDRGTQHF. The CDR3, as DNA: TGTGCCAGCAGTCCCAAAGACAGGGGGACCCAGCATTTT.